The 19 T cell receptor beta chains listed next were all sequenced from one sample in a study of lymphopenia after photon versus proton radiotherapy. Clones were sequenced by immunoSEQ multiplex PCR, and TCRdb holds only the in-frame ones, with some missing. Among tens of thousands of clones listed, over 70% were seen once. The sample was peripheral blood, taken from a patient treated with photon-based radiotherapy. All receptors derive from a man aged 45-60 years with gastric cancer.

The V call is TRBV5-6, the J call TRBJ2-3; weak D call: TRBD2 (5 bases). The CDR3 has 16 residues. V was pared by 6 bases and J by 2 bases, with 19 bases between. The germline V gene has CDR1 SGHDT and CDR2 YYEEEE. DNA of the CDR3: TGTGCCAGCACCCCGGTGTTGAGGGCGAACACAGATACGCAGTATTTT. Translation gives CASTPVLRANTDTQYF.

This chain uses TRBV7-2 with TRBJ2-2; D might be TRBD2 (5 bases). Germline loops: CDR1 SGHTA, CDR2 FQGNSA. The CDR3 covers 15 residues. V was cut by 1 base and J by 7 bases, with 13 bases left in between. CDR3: CASSLDGVQSGELFF. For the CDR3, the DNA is TGTGCCAGCAGCTTAGACGGGGTTCAGAGCGGGGAGCTGTTTTTT.

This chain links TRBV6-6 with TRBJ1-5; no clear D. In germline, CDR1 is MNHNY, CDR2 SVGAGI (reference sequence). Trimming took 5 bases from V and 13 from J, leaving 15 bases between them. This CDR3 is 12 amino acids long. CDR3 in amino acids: CASSTYGDMQHF. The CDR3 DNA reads TGTGCCAGCAGTACCTACGGGGATATGCAGCATTTT.

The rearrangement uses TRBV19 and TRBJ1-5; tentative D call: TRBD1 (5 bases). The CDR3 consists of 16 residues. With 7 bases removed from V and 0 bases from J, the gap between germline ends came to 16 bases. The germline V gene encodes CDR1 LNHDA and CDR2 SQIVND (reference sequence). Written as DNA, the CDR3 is TGTGCCAGTACCCACCCCTTCGACAGTAGCAATCAGCCCCAGCATTTT. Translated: CASTHPFDSSNQPQHF.

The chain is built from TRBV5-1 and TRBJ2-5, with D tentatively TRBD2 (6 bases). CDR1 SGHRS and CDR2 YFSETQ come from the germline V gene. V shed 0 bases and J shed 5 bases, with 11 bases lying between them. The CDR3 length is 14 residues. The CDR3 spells CASSLVGGMETQYF. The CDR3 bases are TGCGCCAGCAGCTTGGTCGGGGGAATGGAGACCCAGTACTTC.

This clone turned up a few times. CDR3 in amino acids: CAGDGGTSGNTIYF. As DNA, the CDR3 is TGTGCCGGCGACGGAGGCACTTCTGGAAACACCATATATTTT. The chain combines TRBV7-9 with TRBJ1-3; D unresolved. The germline V gene has CDR1 SEHNR and CDR2 FQNEAQ (reference sequence). The ends were cut back, 11 bases at V and 1 base at J, with 15 bases in the middle. CDR3 length: 14 amino acids.

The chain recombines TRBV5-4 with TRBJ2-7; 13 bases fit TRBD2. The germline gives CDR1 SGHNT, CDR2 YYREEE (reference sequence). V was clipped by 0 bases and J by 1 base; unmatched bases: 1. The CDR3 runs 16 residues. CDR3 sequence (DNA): TGTGCCAGCAGCTTGGGGGGACTAGCGGGGTCCTACGAGCAGTACTTC. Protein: CASSLGGLAGSYEQYF.

CDR3 bases: TGCGCCAGCAGCCTCGGGACAAGCGCTGGAAACACCATATATTTT. Its translation: CASSLGTSAGNTIYF. The chain links TRBV4-1 to TRBJ1-3; weak D call: TRBD1 (6 bases). The CDR3 is 15 amino acids. The germline gives CDR1 MGHRA, CDR2 YSYEKL. V was shortened by 4 bases and J by 2 bases, with 12 bases between the two germline ends.

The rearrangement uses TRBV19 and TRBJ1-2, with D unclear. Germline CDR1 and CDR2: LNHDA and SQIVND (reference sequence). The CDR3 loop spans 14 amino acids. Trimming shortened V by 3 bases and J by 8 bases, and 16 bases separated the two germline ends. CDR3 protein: CASSMFTVAGGYTF. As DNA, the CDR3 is TGTGCCAGTAGTATGTTCACAGTGGCAGGAGGCTACACCTTC.

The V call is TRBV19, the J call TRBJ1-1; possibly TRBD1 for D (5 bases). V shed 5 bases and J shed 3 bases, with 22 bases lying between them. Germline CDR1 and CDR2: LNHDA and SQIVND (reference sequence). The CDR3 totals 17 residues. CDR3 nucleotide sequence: TGTGCCAGTAGTGGCCGGGACTCAGGAGTTTGGTACACTGAAGCTTTCTTT. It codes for CASSGRDSGVWYTEAFF.

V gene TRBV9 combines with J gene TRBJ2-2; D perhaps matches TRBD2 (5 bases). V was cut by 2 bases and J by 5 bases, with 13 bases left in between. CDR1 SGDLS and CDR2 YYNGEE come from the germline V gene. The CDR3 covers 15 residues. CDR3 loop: CASSVTGLGTGELFF. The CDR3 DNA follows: TGTGCCAGCAGCGTGACGGGATTGGGGACCGGGGAGCTGTTTTTT.

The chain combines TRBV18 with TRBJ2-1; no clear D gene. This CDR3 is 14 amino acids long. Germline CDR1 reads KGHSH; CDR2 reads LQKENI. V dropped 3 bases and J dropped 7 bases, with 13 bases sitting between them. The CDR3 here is CASSPQKGTNEQFF. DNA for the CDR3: TGTGCCAGCTCACCGCAAAAGGGAACTAATGAGCAGTTCTTC. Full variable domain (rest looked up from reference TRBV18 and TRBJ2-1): NAGVMQNPRHLVRRRGQEARLRCSPMKGHSHVYWYRQLPEEGLKFMVYLQKENIIDESGMPKERFSAEFPKEGPSILRIQQVVRGDSAAYFCASSPQKGTNEQFFGPGTRLTVL.

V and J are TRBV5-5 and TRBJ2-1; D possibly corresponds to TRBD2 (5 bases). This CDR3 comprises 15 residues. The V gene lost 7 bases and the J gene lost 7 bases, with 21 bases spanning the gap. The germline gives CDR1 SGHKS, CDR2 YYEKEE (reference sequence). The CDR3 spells CASDKDSLTWNEQFF. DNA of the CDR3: TGTGCCAGCGATAAGGACTCACTTACATGGAATGAGCAGTTCTTC. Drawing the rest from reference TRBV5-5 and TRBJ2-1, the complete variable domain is DAGVTQSPTHLIKTRGQQVTLRCSPISGHKSVSWYQQVLGQGPQFIFQYYEKEERGRGNFPDRFSARQFPNYSSELNVNALLLGDSALYLCASDKDSLTWNEQFFGPGTRLTVL.

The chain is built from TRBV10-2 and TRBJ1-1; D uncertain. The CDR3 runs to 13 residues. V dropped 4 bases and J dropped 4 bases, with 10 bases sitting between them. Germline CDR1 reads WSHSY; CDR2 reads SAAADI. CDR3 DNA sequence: TGCGCCAGCAGTGTAACGGGAGGCACTGAAGCTTTCTTT. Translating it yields CASSVTGGTEAFF.

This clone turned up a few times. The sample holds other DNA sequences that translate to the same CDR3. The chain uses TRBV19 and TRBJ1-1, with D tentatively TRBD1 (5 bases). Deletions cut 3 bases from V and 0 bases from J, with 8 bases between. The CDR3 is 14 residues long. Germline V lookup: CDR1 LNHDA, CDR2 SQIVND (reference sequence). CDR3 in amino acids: CASSIPGMNTEAFF. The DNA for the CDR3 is TGTGCCAGTAGTATCCCAGGGATGAACACTGAAGCTTTCTTT.

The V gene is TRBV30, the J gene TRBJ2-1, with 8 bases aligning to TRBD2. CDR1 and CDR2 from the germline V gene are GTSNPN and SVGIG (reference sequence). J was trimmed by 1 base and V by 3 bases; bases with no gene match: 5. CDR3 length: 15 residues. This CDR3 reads CAWSPTSGSYNEQFF. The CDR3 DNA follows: TGTGCCTGGAGCCCTACTAGCGGTTCCTACAATGAGCAGTTCTTC.

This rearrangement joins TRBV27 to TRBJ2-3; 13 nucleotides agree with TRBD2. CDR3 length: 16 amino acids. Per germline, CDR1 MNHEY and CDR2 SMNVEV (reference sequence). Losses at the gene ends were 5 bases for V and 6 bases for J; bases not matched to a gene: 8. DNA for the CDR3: TGTGCCAGCAGTAAAGGGACTAGCGGGATAGGGGATACGCAGTATTTT. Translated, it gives CASSKGTSGIGDTQYF.

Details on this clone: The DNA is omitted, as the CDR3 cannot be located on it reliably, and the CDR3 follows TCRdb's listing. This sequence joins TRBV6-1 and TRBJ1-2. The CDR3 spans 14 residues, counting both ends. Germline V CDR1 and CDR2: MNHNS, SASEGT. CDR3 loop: CASILGTTNYGYTF.

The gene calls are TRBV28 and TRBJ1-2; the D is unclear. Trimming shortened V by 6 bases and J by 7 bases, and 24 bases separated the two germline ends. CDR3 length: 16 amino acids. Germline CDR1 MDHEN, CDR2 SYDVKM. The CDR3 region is CASSEHSGRTLGGYTF. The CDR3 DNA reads TGTGCCAGCAGCGAGCACAGTGGGCGGACTCTAGGTGGCTACACCTTC.